The clone carrying this T cell receptor beta chain was seen many times. A read error may account for a junction end that differs from germline. The treatment is: PENTA 11 planned treatment interruption arm or continuous ART arm. Unique molecular identifiers were included in an RNA-based 3' RACE TCR library. TCRdb processed the 3' RACE reads anew with MiXCR; each CDR3 protein has one entry. The data hold some 41,000 distinct CDR3 sequences, with approximately 7% observed a single time. CDR3 length: 15 residues. CDR1 and CDR2 from the germline V gene are SGHVT and SQSDAQ. This entry comes from a study of HIV-infected children after antiretroviral therapy interruption.

This material consisted of CD45RA+ CD4+ T cells from PBMCs, pooled from several time points, taken from a donor given antiretroviral therapy, either interrupted or continuous. Indicated subset: naive CD4+ CD45RA+ CD45RO- T cells. The V and J genes are TRBV7-4 and TRBJ1-1; D is unresolved. The clonotype originates from a pool of human donors with HIV. The CDR3 spells CASSLEREGDTEVFF. The DNA of the CDR3 is TGTGCAAGCAGCTTAGAGAGGGAGGGAGACACAGAAGTCTTCTTT.